These 30 T cell receptor beta chains were all obtained from the same sample, sequenced in a study of cytomegalovirus exposure and HLA in healthy donors (dated by TCRdb to 2015 to 2018). The library came from the immunoSEQ multiplex PCR assay. For the multiplex PCR, a mixture combining 60 forward primers for TCR Vbeta segments and 13 reverse primers for TCR Jbeta segments was used. Imported from immuneACCESS, the table was reduced by TCRdb to in-frame sequences with V and J called. These copies leave out some clones; in studies compared against another copy, an unresolved V gene accounts for under half, and the cause of the remainder is not known. The sample table contains some 190,000 clones; only one count was recorded for roughly 77% of them. Of the sample, 1.9% is held by the ten largest clones. Sequencing was performed on PBMCs. The receptors here all came from a young woman in good health and CMV-seronegative.

This sequence joins TRBV11-2 and TRBJ1-2; 7 positions match TRBD1. J gave up 4 bases and V 4 bases, and 9 bases lay outside the gene matches. The CDR3 has 15 residues. Germline CDR1 is SGHAT and CDR2 is FQNNGV. This CDR3 is CASSWRQGSGYGYTF. For the CDR3, the DNA is TGTGCCAGCAGCTGGAGACAGGGCTCGGGCTATGGCTACACCTTC.

CDR3: CASSQGGPMNTEAFF. As DNA, the CDR3 is TGTGCCAGCAGTCAAGGGGGCCCAATGAACACTGAAGCTTTCTTT. V usage is TRBV9 and J usage is TRBJ1-1, with 7 bases aligning to TRBD1. The CDR3 has 15 residues. J gave up 0 bases and V 5 bases, and 7 bases lay outside the gene matches. Germline assignment: CDR1 SGDLS and CDR2 YYNGEE.

This chain connects TRBV30 to TRBJ1-2; tentatively, D is TRBD1 (5 bases). Germline V gives CDR1 GTSNPN, CDR2 SVGIG (reference sequence). V was clipped by 2 bases and J by 6 bases, with 10 bases between them. The CDR3 is made up of 12 amino acids. CDR3 residues: CAWSWAGHGYTF. The CDR3 DNA follows: TGTGCCTGGAGTTGGGCAGGGCATGGCTACACCTTC.

J is TRBJ1-3 and V is TRBV30; TRBD1 matches 10 bases. This CDR3 has 15 amino acids. V shed 4 bases and J 4 bases; nucleotides not matched to a gene: 7. Germline-derived CDR1 and CDR2 are GTSNPN and SVGIG (reference sequence). The CDR3 loop reads CAWTHRDRGGNTIYF. In DNA, the CDR3 is TGTGCCTGGACCCACCGGGACAGGGGAGGAAACACCATATATTTT.

The rearrangement joins TRBV9 to TRBJ1-4, with a possible D match to TRBD1 (6 bases). The CDR3 consists of 15 residues. Germline values: CDR1 SGDLS, CDR2 YYNGEE. The V end lost 4 bases, the J end lost 7 bases, and 17 bases lay between the germline ends. The CDR3 nucleotides read TGTGCCAGCAGCCCGACAACAGGGTTTGGTGAAAAACTGTTTTTT. Its protein is CASSPTTGFGEKLFF.

The chain combines TRBV21-1 with TRBJ1-2; TRBD1, the table's D call, lacks a check against the DNA. TRBV21-1 is a pseudogene locus. The CDR3 sequence is 15 residues long. The CDR3 is CASSKGDRGGYGYTF. Here the CDR3 DNA reads TGTGCCAGCAGCAAGGGCGACAGGGGTGGGTATGGCTACACCTTC.

V and J are TRBV5-1 and TRBJ1-3; D remains unclear. The CDR3 totals 15 residues. CDR1 and CDR2 (germline): SGHRS, YFSETQ. V was cut by 1 base and J by 2 bases, with 10 bases left in between. The CDR3 DNA reads TGCGCCAGCAGCTTGAACACAGTTACTGGAAACACCATATATTTT. Its translation is CASSLNTVTGNTIYF.

This rearrangement joins TRBV10-2 to TRBJ2-2, with a weak D call TRBD1 (6 bases). Trimming took off 6 bases at V and 13 bases at J, with 12 bases between the two ends. The CDR3 sequence is 11 residues long. Germline V gives CDR1 WSHSY, CDR2 SAAADI. For the CDR3, the DNA is TGCGCCAGCAGAACAGGGACATGGCTGTTTTTT. Its translation: CASRTGTWLFF.

The V gene is TRBV5-1, the J gene TRBJ2-7, with 14 bases aligning to TRBD2. The CDR3 has 16 residues. Germline CDR1 and CDR2: SGHRS and YFSETQ. V dropped 2 bases and J dropped 6; count of bases not matched to a gene: 7. CDR3 sequence reads: CASSLTTGTSGGEQYF. The CDR3 nucleotides read TGCGCCAGCAGCTTAACGACCGGGACTAGCGGGGGCGAGCAGTACTTC.

The chain employs TRBV5-1 and TRBJ1-5, with D tentatively TRBD1 (5 bases). The V end was cut by 1 base, the J end by 4 bases, with 12 bases between. There are 15 residues in the CDR3. Germline V gene lookup returns CDR1 SGHRS and CDR2 YFSETQ. Here the CDR3 reads CASSLSGSQNQPQHF. CDR3 DNA: TGCGCCAGCAGCTTGTCAGGGTCCCAAAATCAGCCCCAGCATTTT.

CDR3 in amino acids: CASSWGEGLLSYNEQFF. In DNA form, the CDR3 reads TGTGCCAGCAGCTGGGGAGAGGGACTTCTCTCCTACAATGAGCAGTTCTTC. The V and J genes are TRBV5-6 and TRBJ2-1, with a weak D call TRBD2 (6 bases). This CDR3 region has 17 residues. The germline V gene has CDR1 SGHDT and CDR2 YYEEEE. V shed 3 bases and J shed 0 bases, with 16 bases lying between them.

The V call is TRBV10-2, the J call TRBJ1-4; D remains unclear. The CDR3 is 14 residues long. In germline, CDR1 is WSHSY, CDR2 SAAADI. V was clipped by 4 bases and J by 3 bases, with 9 bases between them. For the CDR3, the DNA is TGCGCCAGCAGTGCGGCAGGCCCTAATGAAAAACTGTTTTTT. This encodes CASSAAGPNEKLFF.

The V gene is TRBV10-3, the J gene TRBJ1-3, with 8 bases matching TRBD1. Germline CDR1 ENHRY, CDR2 SYGVKD. Trimming removed 6 bases from V and 4 bases from J; junction bases left unmatched: 11. CDR3 size: 16 residues. CDR3 nucleotides: TGTGCCATCAGCTCCGGACAGGGTAGCCACGGAAACACCATATATTTT. Its protein product is CAISSGQGSHGNTIYF.

The chain employs TRBV5-1 and TRBJ1-1, with D perhaps matching TRBD1 (5 bases). The V and J ends lost 4 bases and 5 bases respectively, with 15 bases between them. This CDR3 contains 14 residues. Germline CDR1 SGHRS, CDR2 YFSETQ. CDR3 sequence (DNA): TGCGCCAGCAGCCTAGACAGTGGAGGGACTGAAGCTTTCTTT. Encoded protein: CASSLDSGGTEAFF.

V gene TRBV18 combines with J gene TRBJ1-4; no clear D gene. This CDR3 comprises 13 residues. The germline CDR1 and CDR2 sequences are KGHSH and LQKENI. Trimming shortened V by 2 bases and J by 7 bases, and 8 bases separated the two germline ends. CDR3: CASSPYPGEKLFF. The DNA of the CDR3 is TGTGCCAGCTCACCATACCCGGGTGAAAAACTGTTTTTT.

The rearrangement links TRBV6-5 to TRBJ2-2; D call uncertain. Trimming took off 7 bases at V and 4 bases at J, with 7 bases between the two ends. CDR1 and CDR2 (germline): MNHEY, SVGAGI. This CDR3 contains 12 residues. The CDR3, as DNA: TGTGCCAGCAAAACTCCCACCGGGGAGCTGTTTTTT. Its translation is CASKTPTGELFF.

The chain uses TRBV2 and TRBJ1-2, with D maybe TRBD1 (6 bases). The V end lost 7 bases, the J end lost 6 bases, and 12 bases lay between the germline ends. The CDR3 has 12 amino acids. Germline values: CDR1 SNHLY, CDR2 FYNNEI. CDR3 coding DNA: TGTGCCAGCAACGTGGGGGCGGATGGCTACACCTTC. Translated: CASNVGADGYTF.

As to this clone: The sample carries other DNA sequences with the same CDR3. This sequence joins TRBV5-1 and TRBJ2-1; D is possibly TRBD2 (6 bases). Germline assignment: CDR1 SGHRS and CDR2 YFSETQ. V lost 5 bases and J lost 6, with 9 bases in between. CDR3 length: 12 amino acids. The chain's CDR3 is CASSLGGNEQFF. CDR3 DNA sequence: TGCGCCAGCAGTCTGGGGGGCAATGAGCAGTTCTTC.

This clone has just one count. The chain carries TRBV5-1 and TRBJ2-3; D is possibly TRBD1 (6 bases). Germline V gene sequence: CDR1 SGHRS, CDR2 YFSETQ. The CDR3 has 15 residues. The V gene lost 1 base and the J gene lost 2 bases, with 11 bases spanning the gap. The CDR3 loop reads CASSLTGQTTDTQYF. The DNA of the CDR3 is TGCGCCAGCAGCTTGACCGGACAGACCACAGATACGCAGTATTTT.

Remarks on this clone: The final CDR3 position lacks the conserved phenylalanine or tryptophan, pointing to a likely read error. CDR3 bases: TGCGCCAGCAGTGTGGACAGTGTGGTCTCCTATAATTCACCCCTCCACGTT. Amino acids: CASSVDSVVSYNSPLHV. V gene TRBV10-2 combines with J gene TRBJ1-6; D possibly corresponds to TRBD1 (6 bases). Trimming pared 4 bases from V and 0 bases from J, leaving 13 bases between. CDR3 length equals 17 residues. The V gene's germline CDR1 is WSHSY and CDR2 SAAADI.

The chain has TRBV7-2 and TRBJ1-1; TRBD1 aligns across 7 bases. Germline V gene sequence: CDR1 SGHTA, CDR2 FQGNSA. The CDR3 length is 14 residues. V lost 8 bases, J lost 0 bases, and 6 bases stayed unmatched. CDR3 sequence (DNA): TGTGCCAGCCGACAGGGCCCCGTGAACACTGAAGCTTTCTTT. As protein: CASRQGPVNTEAFF.

The rearrangement joins TRBV6-5 to TRBJ2-7; 13 bases match TRBD2. Germline V lookup: CDR1 MNHEY, CDR2 SVGAGI. The CDR3 contains 14 residues. Germline trimming cut 4 bases from V and 6 bases from J; bases unmatched to any gene: 3. CDR3: CASSLRLAGGEQYF. CDR3 nucleotides: TGTGCCAGCAGTTTAAGACTAGCGGGGGGCGAGCAGTACTTC.

This clone is a singleton in its sample. The gene calls are TRBV4-3 and TRBJ2-7; possible D gene TRBD1, 6 bases. The CDR3 extends over 19 amino acids. Germline-derived CDR1 and CDR2 are LGHNA and YSLEER. With 1 base removed from V and 0 bases from J, the gap between germline ends came to 22 bases. CDR3 residues: CASSQGFFMGAVSSYEQYF. Written as DNA, the CDR3 is TGCGCCAGCAGCCAAGGTTTTTTTATGGGGGCGGTGAGCTCCTACGAGCAGTACTTC.

The V gene is TRBV6-1, the J gene TRBJ2-3; D remains unclear. Germline V CDR1 and CDR2: MNHNS, SASEGT. CDR3 length: 14 residues. Trimming shortened V by 0 bases and J by 6 bases, and 10 bases separated the two germline ends. The CDR3 region is CASSEAIVSDTQYF. For the CDR3, the DNA is TGTGCCAGCAGTGAAGCGATAGTATCGGATACGCAGTATTTT.

The rearrangement links TRBV30 to TRBJ2-3; 10 nucleotides line up with TRBD1. The CDR3 totals 15 residues. V dropped 3 bases and J dropped 3; count of bases not matched to a gene: 6. Germline values: CDR1 GTSNPN, CDR2 SVGIG (reference sequence). CDR3 loop: CAWRGQGYGTDTQYF. CDR3 coding DNA: TGTGCCTGGAGGGGACAGGGGTATGGTACAGATACGCAGTATTTT.

The chain combines TRBV27 with TRBJ1-3; D call uncertain. CDR3 length: 14 residues. V was cut by 0 bases and J by 3 bases, with 6 bases left in between. Germline CDR1 reads MNHEY; CDR2 reads SMNVEV (reference sequence). The CDR3 nucleotides read TGTGCCAGCAGTTTATCCCCCGGTGGAAACACCATATATTTT. Amino acid sequence: CASSLSPGGNTIYF.

This rearrangement joins TRBV7-8 to TRBJ1-1; D is perhaps TRBD1 (6 bases). V lost 0 bases and J 6 bases, leaving 14 bases between the germline ends. This CDR3 has 15 amino acids. In germline, CDR1 is SGHVS, CDR2 FQNEAQ. The CDR3 DNA sequence: TGTGCCAGCAGCTTAGCGTCACAGGGAAATCCTGAAGCTTTCTTT. Translation: CASSLASQGNPEAFF.

The rearrangement joins TRBV2 to TRBJ2-3; TRBD2 matches 8 bases. CDR3 length: 14 residues. V dropped 11 bases and J dropped 9; count of bases not matched to a gene: 16. Germline values: CDR1 SNHLY, CDR2 FYNNEI. CDR3 sequence: CAFGRLAQSTTQYF. Here the CDR3 DNA reads TGTGCCTTCGGGAGACTAGCGCAGTCGACCACGCAGTATTTT. The variable domain in full, completed from reference TRBV2 and TRBJ2-3, reads EPEVTQTPSHQVTQMGQEVILRCVPISNHLYFYWYRQILGQKVEFLVSFYNNEISEKSEIFDDQFSVERPDGSNFTLKIRSTKLEDSAMYFCAFGRLAQSTTQYFGPGTRLTVL.

The gene calls are TRBV4-3 and TRBJ1-6; 9 nucleotides align to TRBD1. Trimming took 4 bases from V and 10 from J; bases not matched to a gene: 5. CDR3 size: 14 residues. Germline V lookup: CDR1 LGHNA, CDR2 YSLEER. DNA for the CDR3: TGCGCCAGCAGCCTGGACAGGGGAGAGTCACCCCTCCACTTT. This translates into CASSLDRGESPLHF.

This clone is a singleton in its sample. The chain uses TRBV10-3 and TRBJ2-3; the match to TRBD2 covers 7 bases. Germline CDR1 and CDR2: ENHRY and SYGVKD. V was pared by 0 bases and J by 4 bases, with 10 bases of the junction left unmatched. The CDR3 runs 17 residues. The CDR3 DNA sequence: TGTGCCATCAGTGAGTCAGAATCCCGGGGGGTCTCAGATACGCAGTATTTT. Residues: CAISESESRGVSDTQYF.